Shown below are 20 T cell receptor beta chains from a single sample sequenced in a study of blood T cell repertoires in COVID-19. Produced via immunoSEQ multiplex PCR; TCRdb's table is partial and in-frame only. This sample has 75,000 to 95,000 clones, with 80% found just once. Material for sequencing was peripheral blood. These receptors all stem from a woman aged 40-49 years with active or convalescent COVID-19.

This sequence joins TRBV11-2 and TRBJ2-7; 7 bases match TRBD1. This CDR3 has 15 amino acids. Germline CDR1 SGHAT, CDR2 FQNNGV. After removal of 0 bases from V and 3 bases from J, the junction contained 5 bases not matched to a gene. The DNA for the CDR3 is TGTGCCAGCAGCTTAGAGGGAACAGGGGTCTACGAGCAGTACTTC. Amino acids: CASSLEGTGVYEQYF.

V is TRBV7-9 and J is TRBJ1-1, with 8 bases identical to TRBD1. This CDR3 has 16 amino acids. The germline gives CDR1 SEHNR, CDR2 FQNEAQ (reference sequence). V trimming: 4 bases; J trimming: 1 base; junction bases outside the gene matches: 8. The CDR3, as DNA: TGTGCCAGCAGCTCCGACAGGGGAGGGGGGAACACTGAAGCTTTCTTT. The encoded protein is CASSSDRGGGNTEAFF.

The chain recombines TRBV4-3 with TRBJ1-1; 8 bases match TRBD1. V lost 4 bases, J lost 4 bases, and 5 bases stayed unmatched. The germline gives CDR1 LGHNA, CDR2 YSLEER. The CDR3 is made up of 14 amino acids. The CDR3 bases are TGCGCCAGCAGCCGTTTCACAGGGGGCACTGAAGCTTTCTTT. Translation gives CASSRFTGGTEAFF.

The rearrangement links TRBV3-1 (or the pseudogene TRBV3-2) to TRBJ2-1, with a weak D call TRBD2 (6 bases). Germline V gene data show CDR1 as LGHDT and CDR2 as YNNKEL (reference sequence). The CDR3 spans 18 residues. V dropped 4 bases and J dropped 7 bases, with 26 bases sitting between them. Written as DNA, the CDR3 is TGTGCCAGCAGCCGGATTCTAACCGAGACTAGAATAAAAAATGAGCAGTTCTTC. Translated, it gives CASSRILTETRIKNEQFF.

The chain couples TRBV18 to TRBJ1-4; 10 bases are a match to TRBD1. The CDR3 length is 14 residues. Germline loops: CDR1 KGHSH, CDR2 LQKENI. After removal of 6 bases from V and 7 bases from J, the junction contained 5 bases not matched to a gene. CDR3 in DNA: TGTGCCAGCTCTCGACAGGGGGCTGGTGAAAAACTGTTTTTT. Translated, it gives CASSRQGAGEKLFF.

V is TRBV5-1 and J is TRBJ2-5; TRBD1 matches 8 bases. V shed 0 bases and J 3 bases; nucleotides not matched to a gene: 1. The CDR3 has 14 residues. Per germline, CDR1 SGHRS and CDR2 YFSETQ. DNA of the CDR3: TGCGCCAGCAGCTTGGGGACAGGGAAAGAGACCCAGTACTTC. This sequence encodes CASSLGTGKETQYF.

The chain couples TRBV2 to TRBJ1-2; tentative D call: TRBD1 (5 bases). Germline V CDR1 and CDR2: SNHLY, FYNNEI. There are 13 residues in the CDR3. V dropped 9 bases and J dropped 6 bases, with 17 bases sitting between them. The CDR3 DNA reads as TGTGCCAGATCCTTAGGAGGGGACGATGGCTACACCTTC. It encodes CARSLGGDDGYTF.

The J gene is TRBJ1-1, the V gene TRBV2; D unclear. Germline V gives CDR1 SNHLY, CDR2 FYNNEI. This CDR3 has 16 residues. Trimming pared 1 base from V and 3 bases from J, leaving 15 bases between. The CDR3 DNA reads as TGTGCCAGCAGTGAAGAACGGGTCGCCGAAGACACTGAAGCTTTCTTT. Protein product: CASSEERVAEDTEAFF.

The J gene is TRBJ1-1, the V gene TRBV5-4, with a weak D call TRBD1 (6 bases). Germline V CDR1 and CDR2: SGHNT, YYREEE (reference sequence). Trimming took off 0 bases at V and 10 bases at J, with 13 bases between the two ends. The CDR3 sequence is 13 residues long. The CDR3 loop is CASSLDRERGAFF. CDR3 coding DNA: TGTGCCAGCAGCTTGGACAGGGAGAGAGGAGCTTTCTTT.

This chain connects TRBV9 to TRBJ2-3, with 10 nucleotides matching TRBD1. Germline CDR1 reads SGDLS; CDR2 reads YYNGEE. V was pared by 2 bases and J by 3 bases, with 6 bases of the junction left unmatched. The CDR3 is 16 amino acids. The CDR3 region has the DNA TGTGCCAGCAGCGTGGGGACAGGGGTTGAGACAGATACGCAGTATTTT. Translated, it gives CASSVGTGVETDTQYF.

The CDR3, as DNA: TGTGCCAGTAGTGAGGGGAGGCACACTCTTTCTGGGGATCAGCCCCAGCATTTT. Its protein product is CASSEGRHTLSGDQPQHF. J is TRBJ1-5 and V is TRBV19; D is perhaps TRBD1 (5 bases). V was trimmed by 5 bases and J by 5 bases, leaving 25 bases between them. The CDR3 runs to 18 residues. CDR1 LNHDA and CDR2 SQIVND come from the germline V gene (reference sequence).

The chain employs TRBV13 and TRBJ2-3; the match to TRBD2 covers 9 bases. Germline CDR1 reads PRHDT; CDR2 reads FYEKMQ (reference sequence). The CDR3 contains 17 residues. V shed 5 bases and J 2 bases; nucleotides not matched to a gene: 11. CDR3 residues: CASSPWRGGFTTDTQYF. In DNA, the CDR3 is TGTGCCAGCAGCCCTTGGCGGGGGGGCTTCACCACAGATACGCAGTATTTT.

In this sample, this clone turned up once. The genes are TRBV18 and TRBJ2-7; D unresolved. The CDR3 totals 12 residues. CDR1 KGHSH and CDR2 LQKENI come from the germline V gene. Trimming stripped 0 bases from V and 9 bases from J, with 9 bases between. The CDR3 protein is CASSPPYSRQYF. Here the CDR3 DNA reads TGTGCCAGCTCACCACCTTACAGCCGGCAGTACTTC.

The V gene is TRBV25-1, the J gene TRBJ1-6; the match to TRBD1 covers 10 bases. The CDR3 is 14 amino acids. Germline CDR1 reads MGHDK; CDR2 reads SYGVNS. Unmatched junction bases numbered 5, after V lost 5 bases and J lost 10 bases. The CDR3 DNA is TGTGCCAGCAGTTCCCAGGACAGGGGGTCACCCCTCCACTTT. This sequence encodes CASSSQDRGSPLHF.

This chain uses TRBV3-1 (or the pseudogene TRBV3-2) with TRBJ2-7; 10 bases map to TRBD1. The CDR3 contains 17 residues. Germline V gene data show CDR1 as LGHDT and CDR2 as YNNKEL (reference sequence). V trimming: 1 base; J trimming: 3 bases; junction bases outside the gene matches: 9. The CDR3 is CASSQASGTGDFYEQYF. Here the CDR3 DNA reads TGTGCCAGCAGCCAAGCCTCCGGGACAGGGGATTTCTACGAGCAGTACTTC.

The CDR3 here is CASSLLRGGYTF. For the CDR3, the DNA is TGTGCCAGCAGTTTACTCCGAGGAGGCTACACCTTC. The V and J genes are TRBV12-3 or TRBV12-4 and TRBJ1-2; D is ambiguous. This CDR3 is 12 amino acids long. Trimming left V 2 bases short and J 8 bases short, with 9 bases between.

The V gene is TRBV2, the J gene TRBJ1-2, with a tentative D call TRBD1 (5 bases). Trimming pared 8 bases from V and 7 bases from J, leaving 17 bases between. The CDR3 is 13 amino acids. CDR1 SNHLY and CDR2 FYNNEI come from the germline V gene. The CDR3 protein is CASRPGLDGGYTF. CDR3 DNA sequence: TGTGCCAGCCGACCAGGGTTAGATGGTGGCTACACCTTC.

The CDR3 DNA sequence: TGTGCCAGCAGTGGGGGCCCAGAGTTGGCCCAGCATTTT. This encodes CASSGGPELAQHF. The chain recombines TRBV28 with TRBJ1-5; tentative D call: TRBD1 (6 bases). The CDR3 loop spans 13 amino acids. Germline V gene lookup returns CDR1 MDHEN and CDR2 SYDVKM. Deletions cut 5 bases from V and 11 bases from J, with 16 bases between.

The rearrangement links TRBV6-5 to TRBJ1-3, with TRBD1 identical over 7 bases. V lost 6 bases to trimming and J lost 3 bases; unmatched junction nucleotides: 8. This CDR3 is 15 amino acids long. Germline V gene sequence: CDR1 MNHEY, CDR2 SVGAGI. In DNA form, the CDR3 reads TGTGCCAGCAGCCTAACAGGGGCGCATGGAAACACCATATATTTT. It specifies CASSLTGAHGNTIYF.

The J gene is TRBJ2-7, the V gene TRBV2, with a weak D call TRBD2 (5 bases). Per the germline V gene, CDR1 is SNHLY and CDR2 is FYNNEI. The CDR3 consists of 12 residues. Trimming shortened V by 0 bases and J by 6 bases, and 6 bases separated the two germline ends. The CDR3 loop is CASSEAGIEQYF. The CDR3 DNA reads TGTGCCAGCAGTGAAGCCGGGATCGAGCAGTACTTC.